Given below is one T cell receptor (beta chain) in context. Which antigen it targets is not known. The data originate from a study of cytomegalovirus exposure and HLA in healthy donors (dated by TCRdb to between 2016 and 2019). Looking at the study overall: In an earlier analysis of some 610 of the donors, approximately 260 Gb of sequence data and 90 million to 120 million unique TCR beta sequences from 150 million to 200 million T cells were reported. An early release that covered about 600 HLA-typed donors contained about 300 gigabases of sequencing data and tens of millions of unique TCR sequences. The genetic ancestry cluster associated with self-reported Caucasian donors included approximately 85% of the approximately 400 genotyped donors. The aim of the study was to test whether cataloging public T cell receptors could identify signatures of past pathogen exposure. The study profiled the T cell repertoires of hundreds of subjects by immunosequencing and related them to cytomegalovirus serostatus. A separate validation cohort of 100 to 150 different subjects was used in addition to the approximately 640-subject first cohort. The study combined high-throughput TCR immunosequencing, statistical association of individual TCRs with disease status, and machine learning to predict cytomegalovirus infection status. A later analysis re-analyzed previously published TCR beta repertoires from roughly 630 donors and added high-resolution HLA genotyping to study TCR occurrence patterns. Rather than using new phenotypic data, the later analysis identified candidate immune exposures from TCR beta sequences and from how often those sequences occurred across donors. An earlier analysis of about 600 of the donors used high-throughput TCR beta sequencing to judge whether each TCR beta V gene segment behaved as functional or pseudogenic. Donor age, sex, ethnicity and CMV serostatus were compiled alongside the repertoire data. A later genetic analysis took genome-wide SNP genotypes for about 55% of the 666 donors and used that subset as a discovery cohort. Every repertoire in the discovery cohort had been generated on one and the same sequencing platform. Both class I and class II loci were covered by HLA typing, at four-digit resolution. The number of typed donors differed by locus: roughly 620-640 for A, B, C, DRB1 and DQB1; 522 for DQA1; some 590 for DPA1; and approximately 450 for DPB1. Five DR-DQ haplotypes were treated as single units for association and clustering because of strong linkage in the cohort. Across roughly 420 genotyped donors of the cohort, an average of about 240,000 unique TCR beta nucleotide sequences per donor were sequenced, and approximately 19% of those sequences were non-productive.

The paper's findings and limits, for the study overall: A later genetic analysis reported fewer N-insertions in productive TCRs among donors in an Asian-associated ancestry cluster than the approximately 700-donor mean. About 15 rarely observed V segments, including chromosome 9 orphons, were excluded from the earlier analysis of several hundred of the donors because counts were too low. In the study, some 160 TCR beta chains were listed as associated with cytomegalovirus. HLA typing was unavailable for some donors at each locus, so association tests used only the typed subset. A few of the identified cytomegalovirus-associated TCR beta chains were confirmed in vitro to be specific for cytomegalovirus antigens. Linkage disequilibrium might explain the correlated functional status among segregating V segments, but an unknown experimental factor could not be ruled out. Some IMGT-functional V segments, including TRBV6-2 and TRBV6-3, could not be distinguished by the 87-base-pair reads and were therefore excluded. A further reported finding was that TCR beta sequences accurately predicted the HLA-A and HLA-B alleles for most subjects in the first cohort. Broadly in line with IMGT annotations, most TCR beta V segments showed up in productive rearrangements about 90% or about 30% of the time in an earlier analysis of under 700 of the donors. CMV serostatus was the only immune exposure information available for the cohort. In a later analysis, TCR association rates were found to vary across HLA loci, with the most associated TCRs seen for DRB1 alleles and the fewest for HLA-C alleles. According to the authors, the approach could potentially be generalized to other disease states and immunological phenotypes. A cluster of highly shared sequence variants was judged likely to represent a technical artifact of the sequencing pipeline. This cohort had only TCR beta chains sequenced, and the lack of alpha or paired-chain data limited which features could be detected. A later analysis associated around 16,000 TCR beta sequences with specific HLA alleles at a false discovery rate of 0.05. According to a later analysis, parvovirus B19, influenza, CMV and Epstein-Barr virus appeared linked to several top co-occurrence clusters. V-gene and J-gene trimming of TCR beta chains was associated with a missense DCLRE1C variant in a later genetic analysis, and the association was replicated in an independent cohort. The classifier was reported to diagnose cytomegalovirus status with high specificity and sensitivity in both the original cohort and the validation cohort. Most TCR sequences were observed very rarely across donors, whereas some public TCRs were present in many individuals. When HLA alleles, especially DR and DQ, strongly co-occurred, attributing TCR associations to individual alleles was difficult. In a later analysis, HLA-associated TCR beta chains showed more clonal expansion and lower generation probabilities than non-associated chains that were equally common. Roughly uniform sequencing depth across donors was assumed in presence/absence analyses, although this assumption may not hold. According to a later analysis, most CMV-associated TCR beta chains appeared to be HLA-restricted, and the HLA associations seemed to be driven largely by CMV exposure.

Relative to germline, V is 2 bases shorter and J is 1 base shorter, with 15 bases between their ends. Spanning cysteine to phenylalanine, the CDR3 consists of 16 amino acids. Of all the DNA, just the CDR3 is kept, 48 bases in frame from base 1. Taken from the germline V gene, the CDR1 and CDR2 loops are SGHDT and YYEEEE. The protocol used for the library was the immunoSEQ multiplex PCR assay. The multiplex PCR relied on a mix of 60 forward primers for TCR Vbeta segments and 13 reverse primers for TCR Jbeta segments. Amplification of the CDR3 region of rearranged TCR beta genes was performed with a multiplex PCR assay on genomic DNA. Amplified TCR beta libraries were sequenced as 87-base-pair reads on the Illumina HiSeq System. In the source study's methods: Across the 670 or so repertoires, a later analysis counted 60 million to 90 million unique TCR beta chains, 9 million to 14 million of which were shared by at least two donors. To remove PCR and sequencing errors, raw reads were error-corrected and collapsed into unique sequences using a nearest-neighbor algorithm that merged closely related sequences. CDR3 sequences were aligned to IMGT reference sequences to assign V, D and J gene segments. For a sequence to be retained, at least a six-nucleotide match to both a V gene segment and a J gene segment was required. A rearrangement was called productive if the CDR3 had no stop codons and remained in frame with V and J, and every other rearrangement was called non-productive. CDR3 was defined by IMGT convention, running from the second conserved V-encoded cysteine to the conserved J-encoded phenylalanine. Sequences without an unambiguous match to a single V gene segment were excluded from the earlier analysis of 450 to 650 of the donors. In an earlier analysis of 587 of the donors, V segments were called functional above 56.7% productive rearrangements and were called segregating when the between-donor standard deviation exceeded 5%. To diagnose cytomegalovirus status from the catalog of TCR beta chain sequences, a statistical classification framework was built. In a later analysis, TCR nucleotide sequences were compared against IMGT/GENE-DB human TR gene sequences so that V and J genes could be assigned. Using the TCRdist pipeline, a later analysis assigned CDR3 sequences along with most-parsimonious VDJ recombination scenarios. In a later analysis, each TCR beta chain was defined by its CDR3 amino acid sequence together with its V-gene family, and reads without a unique V-gene family were excluded. A later analysis removed 500 to 650 highly shared, low-generation-probability nucleotide sequences to deal with suspected cross-contamination and a sequencing artifact. In a later analysis, a clonal expansion index was calculated for each public chain from normalized within-repertoire ranks of inferred template counts. In a later analysis, generation probabilities were computed using a VDJ recombination model fitted to out-of-frame rearrangements, and the results were checked against IGoR. Hypergeometric tests were used in a later analysis to score TCR-TCR, TCR-HLA and TCR-CMV co-occurrence, with a repertoire-size bias correction applied to the TCR pairs. False discovery rates were estimated in a later analysis by permuting HLA or CMV assignments 20 times. In a later analysis, co-occurring TCRs were grouped using DBSCAN, and TCRdist sequence similarity was added for clustering within HLA-allele-positive subsets. Repertoires with fewer than 30,000 or more than 120,000 public chains, plus five repertoires with anomalous nucleotide sharing, were excluded from co-occurrence clustering. TCRdb limited this immuneACCESS table to in-frame rearrangements with V and J called. A share of clones is missing; checked studies link under half to unresolved V genes, and the rest is unexplained. V, J and clone size derive from that table, while D and trimming were established from the DNA sequence. The sample has about 99,000 clones on record. In total, the top ten clones hold around 3.2% of the sample.

The cohort consisted of 600 or so healthy bone marrow donors. At the time of sampling, every cohort member was nominally healthy, though immune exposures that went unrecorded were likely present. The donor tested CMV seronegative and was one of the 352 seronegative cohort members. Every donor gave a peripheral blood sample, and the peripheral blood mononuclear cells from that sample were used for TCR beta sequencing. Genomic DNA extraction from the blood cell samples was performed with the Qiagen DNeasy Blood Extraction Kit. The clonotype originates from a man in his forties in good health and CMV-seronegative. The sequenced sample consisted of PBMCs. This chain joins TRBV5-6 to TRBJ1-1; perhaps TRBD1 is the D gene, with 5 bases matching. The DNA sequence reads TGTGCCAGCAGCTTTTTCGGCAGGGTAGGGAACACTGAAGCTTTCTTT. Its protein reads: CASSFFGRVGNTEAFF.